One sample yielded the 29 T cell receptor beta chains listed below, sequenced in a study of tumor-infiltrating lymphocytes in localized non-small cell lung cancer. The table came from immunoSEQ multiplex PCR; TCRdb's copy has only in-frame clones and leaves some out. The sample has some 12,000 clones, 80% to 90% seen once. Specimen: uninvolved lung tissue not adjacent to the tumor. The receptors were gathered from a human donor with non-small cell lung cancer.

The chain is built from TRBV19 and TRBJ1-6, with D possibly matching TRBD1 (5 bases). Between the trimmed V and J ends, which lost 6 bases and 8 bases, there was a span of 14 bases. The CDR3 is made up of 14 amino acids. Germline V gene sequence: CDR1 LNHDA, CDR2 SQIVND (reference sequence). CDR3 sequence: CASSRGGVDSPLHF. CDR3 bases: TGTGCCAGTAGCCGGGGCGGGGTAGATTCACCCCTCCACTTT.

The rearrangement uses TRBV25-1 and TRBJ2-7; D is unclear. Germline values: CDR1 MGHDK, CDR2 SYGVNS. The CDR3 has 15 amino acids. V was clipped by 2 bases and J by 0 bases, with 11 bases between them. Here the CDR3 DNA reads TGTGCCAGCAGTGAAGGGAAAATGAGCTCCTACGAGCAGTACTTC. This translates into CASSEGKMSSYEQYF.

This chain joins TRBV4-2 and TRBJ2-5; TRBD2 matches 7 bases. From germline, CDR1 is LGHNA and CDR2 YNFKEQ. The V gene end was trimmed by 4 bases and the J gene end by 5 bases; junction bases not matched to a gene: 19. The CDR3 length is 18 residues. The CDR3 protein is CASSPVTQRGAGGETQYF. The CDR3 nucleotides are TGTGCCAGCAGCCCTGTCACCCAGCGGGGCGCCGGGGGGGAGACCCAGTACTTC.

This clone was found once. CDR3 nucleotides: TGTGCCAGCAGCCCTGTTCACAACTACGAGCAGTACTTC. It codes for CASSPVHNYEQYF. The rearrangement links TRBV14 to TRBJ2-7; no definite D call. There are 13 residues in the CDR3. V lost 4 bases, J lost 3 bases, and 10 bases lay in between. Germline V gene data show CDR1 as SGHDN and CDR2 as FVKESK.

About this clone itself: The junction departs from germline at one end; a sequencing error may be responsible. The chain couples TRBV7-9 to TRBJ1-5; 7 bases fit TRBD1. Per the germline V gene, CDR1 is SEHNR and CDR2 is FQNEAQ (reference sequence). This CDR3 has 13 residues. The CDR3 region has the DNA TGTGCCAGCAGCGGACAGGTAAATCAGTCCCAGCATTTT. This codes for CASSGQVNQSQHF.

V is TRBV6-1 and J is TRBJ2-7; 14 bases agree with TRBD2. The germline V gene encodes CDR1 MNHNS and CDR2 SASEGT. The CDR3 covers 15 residues. After removal of 4 bases from V and 7 bases from J, the junction contained 6 bases not matched to a gene. Written as DNA, the CDR3 is TGTGCCAGCAGTGGACTAGCGGGGGGGCCGGGGGAGCAGTACTTC. This translates into CASSGLAGGPGEQYF.

This chain links TRBV5-1 with TRBJ1-2, with D hard to call. Germline V gene lookup returns CDR1 SGHRS and CDR2 YFSETQ. The germline V and J ends were trimmed by 0 bases and 1 base, with 10 bases remaining between them. This CDR3 spans 15 amino acids. The CDR3 DNA is TGCGCCAGCAGCTTGGCGCCAGGCGATAACTATGGCTACACCTTC. Its protein is CASSLAPGDNYGYTF.

The chain combines TRBV6-5 with TRBJ1-2; a weak D match, TRBD1 (5 bases). Per the germline V gene, CDR1 is MNHEY and CDR2 is SVGAGI. The germline V and J ends were trimmed by 5 bases and 7 bases, with 14 bases remaining between them. The CDR3 is made up of 13 amino acids. The CDR3 loop reads CASSPQGNGGYTF. CDR3 DNA: TGTGCCAGCAGTCCTCAGGGAAACGGTGGCTACACCTTC.

The chain recombines TRBV4-2 with TRBJ2-3; no reliable D call. V gave up 5 bases and J gave up 0 bases, with 15 bases separating them. This CDR3 comprises 16 residues. Germline lookup yields CDR1 LGHNA and CDR2 YNFKEQ. CDR3 protein: CASSLSRGWSTDTQYF. CDR3 coding DNA: TGTGCCAGCAGCTTGAGTCGCGGCTGGAGCACAGATACGCAGTATTTT.

The chain links TRBV6-1 to TRBJ2-3; 12 bases map to TRBD2. There are 15 residues in the CDR3. Germline values: CDR1 MNHNS, CDR2 SASEGT. V lost 6 bases and J lost 5; bases outside the gene matches: 6. CDR3 coding DNA: TGTGCCAGCAGGGCTAGCGGGGGGGTCAGAGATACGCAGTATTTT. Translation gives CASRASGGVRDTQYF.

The chain combines TRBV6-1 with TRBJ1-5; a possible D gene is TRBD1 (5 bases). V was pared by 5 bases and J by 6 bases, with 17 bases between. The V gene's germline CDR1 is MNHNS and CDR2 SASEGT. This CDR3 is built from 15 residues. The CDR3 loop reads CASSSWDGEGQPQHF. The CDR3 bases are TGTGCCAGCAGTTCATGGGACGGGGAGGGTCAGCCCCAGCATTTT.

This chain links TRBV10-2 with TRBJ1-3; 7 bases are a match to TRBD1. V was pared by 7 bases and J by 6 bases, with 6 bases of the junction left unmatched. CDR1 and CDR2 from the germline V gene are WSHSY and SAAADI. The length of the CDR3 is 13 residues. The CDR3 coding sequence is TGCGCCAGCAAGGGGGCGGCTTCAAACACCATATATTTT. As protein: CASKGAASNTIYF.

The rearrangement uses TRBV7-8 and TRBJ1-4; possibly TRBD1 for D (5 bases). Trimming stripped 5 bases from V and 3 bases from J, with 19 bases between. The CDR3 length is 17 residues. From germline, CDR1 is SGHVS and CDR2 FQNEAQ. The CDR3 loop reads CASSQDLLGASNEKLFF. CDR3 nucleotides: TGTGCCAGCAGCCAGGACCTGTTAGGGGCTTCTAATGAAAAACTGTTTTTT. Complete variable domain (other parts from reference TRBV7-8 and TRBJ1-4): GAGVSQSPRYKVAKRGQDVALRCDPISGHVSLFWYQQALGQGPEFLTYFQNEAQLDKSGLPSDRFFAERPEGSVSTLKIQRTQQEDSAVYLCASSQDLLGASNEKLFFGSGTQLSVL.

The CDR3 DNA sequence: TGTGCCAGCAGCGGCGACAGGGCGGTGGGCGCTAATGAAAAACTGTTTTTT. Translating it yields CASSGDRAVGANEKLFF. V usage is TRBV7-6 and J usage is TRBJ1-4, with 7 bases aligning to TRBD1. Trimming removed 5 bases from V and 3 bases from J; junction bases left unmatched: 12. The length of the CDR3 is 17 residues. CDR1 and CDR2 from the germline V gene are SGHVS and FNYEAQ.

V gene TRBV7-2 combines with J gene TRBJ2-5; TRBD2 is a possible D gene (5 bases). The CDR3 consists of 15 residues. Germline V lookup: CDR1 SGHTA, CDR2 FQGNSA. V lost 2 bases to trimming and J lost 4 bases, with 14 bases between them. CDR3 in amino acids: CASSLTGRKGETQYF. CDR3 DNA: TGTGCCAGCAGCTTAACGGGAAGGAAGGGAGAGACCCAGTACTTC. Together with reference TRBV7-2 and TRBJ2-5, the CDR3 gives the full variable domain: GAGVSQSPSNKVTEKGKDVELRCDPISGHTALYWYRQSLGQGLEFLIYFQGNSAPDKSGLPSDRFSAERTGGSVSTLTIQRTQQEDSAVYLCASSLTGRKGETQYFGPGTRLLVL.

This clone was observed a few times. This chain connects TRBV6-5 to TRBJ2-5; 13 nucleotides match TRBD2. CDR3 length: 14 residues. Germline V gene sequence: CDR1 MNHEY, CDR2 SVGAGI. The V segment lost 5 bases and the J segment 14 bases; nucleotides outside the gene matches: 11. CDR3 sequence (DNA): TGTGCCAGCAGTCTCGGGACTAGCGGGGCCATAGCTTACTTC. It is translated as CASSLGTSGAIAYF.

The genes are TRBV10-3 and TRBJ1-6; D unresolved. CDR1 and CDR2 from the germline V gene are ENHRY and SYGVKD. The V and J ends lost 3 bases and 0 bases respectively, with 6 bases between them. The CDR3 is made up of 15 amino acids. This CDR3 reads CAISDPGSYNSPLHF. The CDR3 DNA follows: TGTGCCATCAGTGATCCGGGCTCCTATAATTCACCCCTCCACTTT.

The J gene is TRBJ1-1, the V gene TRBV6-1, with D perhaps matching TRBD1 (5 bases). The germline gives CDR1 MNHNS, CDR2 SASEGT. V lost 1 base to trimming and J lost 8 bases, with 11 bases between them. The CDR3 covers 13 residues. Written as DNA, the CDR3 is TGTGCCAGCAGTGAAGTTGGGAACAGGGAAGCTTTCTTT. The encoded protein is CASSEVGNREAFF.

In DNA form, the CDR3 reads TGCGCCAGCAGCCCGGGGGCAGGTAAGGGGGGCACTGAAGCTTTCTTT. Translated, it gives CASSPGAGKGGTEAFF. V usage is TRBV4-1 and J usage is TRBJ1-1; maybe TRBD1 (6 bases). The V end lost 4 bases, the J end lost 4 bases, and 19 bases lay between the germline ends. Germline loops: CDR1 MGHRA, CDR2 YSYEKL. The CDR3 is made up of 16 amino acids.

By its share, this clone is medium-sized. The genes are TRBV5-1 and TRBJ2-5; 8 positions agree with TRBD1. Trimming cost V 4 bases and J 4 bases; bases outside gene matches: 6. Germline V gene sequence: CDR1 SGHRS, CDR2 YFSETQ. The CDR3 runs 14 residues. The CDR3 bases are TGCGCCAGCAGCCCAAGACAGGGGCCAGAGACCCAGTACTTC. This translates into CASSPRQGPETQYF.

The V gene is TRBV4-3, the J gene TRBJ2-3, with 9 bases matching TRBD2. J was trimmed by 2 bases and V by 0 bases; bases with no gene match: 9. Germline assignment: CDR1 LGHNA and CDR2 YSLEER. The CDR3 is 18 residues long. CDR3 region: CASSQDYAASGATDTQYF. DNA of the CDR3: TGCGCCAGCAGCCAAGATTACGCGGCTAGCGGGGCCACAGATACGCAGTATTTT.

The chain employs TRBV5-1 and TRBJ2-7, with 15 positions matching TRBD2. Per the germline V gene, CDR1 is SGHRS and CDR2 is YFSETQ. The CDR3 covers 16 residues. V was pared by 2 bases and J by 9 bases, with 9 bases of the junction left unmatched. The CDR3 nucleotides read TGCGCCAGCAGCTTCGGGACTAGCGGGGGGTTCGAAGCGCAGTACTTC. This codes for CASSFGTSGGFEAQYF.

In regard to this clone: This specimen includes other DNA sequences encoding the same CDR3. The CDR3 DNA sequence: TGCGCCAGCAGCCAAGACGGGGGCACAGATACGCAGTATTTT. Amino acid sequence: CASSQDGGTDTQYF. The rearrangement joins TRBV4-3 to TRBJ2-3; maybe TRBD2 (5 bases). The CDR3 is 14 amino acids. Germline CDR1 reads LGHNA; CDR2 reads YSLEER. Trimming took 0 bases from V and 1 from J, leaving 5 bases between them.

This clone was detected only once. The CDR3 DNA reads as TGTGCCAGCAGCTCGCAGGGTTACGAGCAGTACTTC. Its translation is CASSSQGYEQYF. The chain combines TRBV7-8 with TRBJ2-7; TRBD1 is a possible D gene (5 bases). Trimming cost V 4 bases and J 4 bases, with 8 bases left between them. The length of the CDR3 is 12 residues. Germline V gene data show CDR1 as SGHVS and CDR2 as FQNEAQ.

V and J are TRBV19 and TRBJ2-5, with 7 bases matching TRBD2. Germline V lookup: CDR1 LNHDA, CDR2 SQIVND (reference sequence). Losses at the gene ends were 2 bases for V and 2 bases for J; bases not matched to a gene: 8. The CDR3 is 16 amino acids. This CDR3 is CASSITPGGGQETQYF. The CDR3 DNA is TGTGCCAGTAGTATAACCCCGGGGGGAGGGCAAGAGACCCAGTACTTC.

This chain uses TRBV5-1 with TRBJ1-2; D is possibly TRBD1 (5 bases). V shed 4 bases and J shed 6 bases, with 16 bases lying between them. The germline V gene has CDR1 SGHRS and CDR2 YFSETQ. This CDR3 region has 14 residues. CDR3 nucleotides: TGCGCCAGCAGCCAACAGGAAACAAGCAATGGCTACACCTTC. Its translation: CASSQQETSNGYTF. Using reference TRBV5-1 and TRBJ1-2 for the parts outside the CDR3, the full variable domain is KAGVTQTPRYLIKTRGQQVTLSCSPISGHRSVSWYQQTPGQGLQFLFEYFSETQRNKGNFPGRFSGRQFSNSRSEMNVSTLELGDSALYLCASSQQETSNGYTFGSGTRLTVV.

The V call is TRBV4-3, the J call TRBJ2-1, with no clear D. Per the germline V gene, CDR1 is LGHNA and CDR2 is YSLEER. Trimming left V 1 base short and J 0 bases short, with 7 bases between. This CDR3 comprises 15 residues. The CDR3: CASSQGPSSYNEQFF. In DNA, the CDR3 is TGCGCCAGCAGCCAAGGGCCGAGCTCCTACAATGAGCAGTTCTTC.

The chain combines TRBV7-2 with TRBJ2-5; 9 bases map to TRBD2. The CDR3 is 16 amino acids. Unmatched junction bases numbered 3, after V lost 1 base and J lost 0 bases. Germline CDR1 reads SGHTA; CDR2 reads FQGNSA. CDR3 sequence (DNA): TGTGCCAGCAGCTTAGGGTCTAGCGGGAACCAAGAGACCCAGTACTTC. This codes for CASSLGSSGNQETQYF. The complete variable domain, with remaining parts taken from reference TRBV7-2 and TRBJ2-5, reads GAGVSQSPSNKVTEKGKDVELRCDPISGHTALYWYRQSLGQGLEFLIYFQGNSAPDKSGLPSDRFSAERTGGSVSTLTIQRTQQEDSAVYLCASSLGSSGNQETQYFGPGTRLLVL.

The count of this clone is one. The chain uses TRBV4-1 and TRBJ2-3, with 8 nucleotides matching TRBD1. Germline values: CDR1 MGHRA, CDR2 YSYEKL. The CDR3 is 16 amino acids. Trimming at V came to 1 base and at J to 1 base, leaving 4 bases not matched to a gene. CDR3 in amino acids: CASSQGQGSRTDTQYF. DNA of the CDR3: TGCGCCAGCAGCCAAGGACAGGGGAGCCGCACAGATACGCAGTATTTT.